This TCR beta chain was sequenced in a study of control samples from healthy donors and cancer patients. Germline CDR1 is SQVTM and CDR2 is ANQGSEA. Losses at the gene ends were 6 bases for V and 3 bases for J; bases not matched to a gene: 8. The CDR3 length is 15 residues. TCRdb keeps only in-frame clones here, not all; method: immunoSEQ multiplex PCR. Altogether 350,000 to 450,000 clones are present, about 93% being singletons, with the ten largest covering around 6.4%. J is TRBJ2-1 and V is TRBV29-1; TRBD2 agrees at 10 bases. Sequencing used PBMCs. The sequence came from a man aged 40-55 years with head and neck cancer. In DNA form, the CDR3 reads TGCAGCGTCCCCGTAGCGGGGGGCCTCTACAATGAGCAGTTCTTC. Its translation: CSVPVAGGLYNEQFF.